This TCR beta chain was documented in a study of cytomegalovirus exposure and HLA in healthy donors. Findings of the study overall: A subsequent analysis found that TCR clusters from the first cohort also tended to co-occur in the 90 to 150 validation repertoires, with about 94% of cluster scores above 0.

CDR1 SEHNR and CDR2 FQNEAQ come from the germline V gene (reference sequence). This CDR3 contains 15 residues. V trimming: 5 bases; J trimming: 0 bases; junction bases outside the gene matches: 6. A note on this clone: Its antigen is not known.

Profiling relied on immunoSEQ multiplex PCR, and the TCRdb table lists in-frame clones only, not all of them. The data contain some 240,000 clones, 80% to 90% of them seen just once; the ten biggest clones take up roughly 2%. The chain carries TRBV7-9 and TRBJ1-2; 7 bases are shared with TRBD1. The sample was PBMCs. This clonotype was obtained from a woman aged 18-29 years in good health and CMV-seropositive. CDR3 loop: CASSPWDRTNYGYTF. The CDR3, as DNA: TGTGCCAGCAGCCCCTGGGACAGAACTAACTATGGCTACACCTTC.